This is a list of T cell receptor beta chains from one sample in a study of blood T cell repertoires in COVID-19. Measured with immunoSEQ multiplex PCR; TCRdb has only the in-frame clones, and not every one. The sample lists about 440,000 clones; 88% were seen once. Sequencing was done on a sample of peripheral blood. Receptors were obtained from a woman in her forties or fifties with COVID-19, enrolled during active disease. Each CDR3 is given with its conserved first and last residue. Each record gives: D gene, V gene, J gene, clone size, CDR3 DNA, CDR3 protein. A D gene is named only where the DNA matches it firmly. Clone size appears in some rows only: once, few, many, or a class for an expanded clone.

TRBD1	TRBV19	TRBJ1-1	NA	TGTGCCAGTAGTTTCGGACAGGGGGCTTCTACTGAAGCTTTCTTT	CASSFGQGASTEAFF
NA	TRBV28	TRBJ1-5	NA	TGTGCCAGCAGGAGGGCGCTCGGTCGCGTCCAAAATCAGCCCCAGCATTTT	CASRRALGRVQNQPQHF
NA	TRBV6-5	TRBJ1-5	few	TGTGCCAGCAGTAGACGGGGGGATCAGCCCCAGCATTTT	CASSRRGDQPQHF
TRBD1	TRBV10-2	TRBJ2-7	NA	TGCGCCAGCAGCCCTCTGGACAGGGACAGGAGGGAGCAGTACTTC	CASSPLDRDRREQYF
NA	TRBV6-5	TRBJ1-1	NA	TGTGCCAGCAGGCGCAGGGAGGACACTGAAGCTTTCTTT	CASRRREDTEAFF
NA	TRBV30	TRBJ1-2	NA	TGTGCCTGGAGTGTATTGGAGGGGGGCTACACCTTC	CAWSVLEGGYTF
TRBD1	TRBV18	TRBJ1-1	NA	TGTGCCAGCTCATTACAGGGGTCGATGAACACTGAAGCTTTCTTT	CASSLQGSMNTEAFF
NA	TRBV2	TRBJ1-2	once	TGTGCCAGCAGTGAAGCGCGGGGCAGTGGTGGATATGGCTACACCTTC	CASSEARGSGGYGYTF
NA	TRBV10-2	TRBJ1-2	NA	TGCGCCAGCAGTGAGTCGAGCACTGATGGCTACACCTTC	CASSESSTDGYTF
TRBD1	TRBV6-5	TRBJ2-7	NA	TGTGCCAGCAGTTCCCTGACAGGGCCCAACGAGCAGTACTTC	CASSSLTGPNEQYF
NA	TRBV11-1	TRBJ2-1	once	TGTGCCAGCAGCTTAAGGATTCCTCCGGGTAATGAGCAGTTCTTC	CASSLRIPPGNEQFF